Listed here is a single T cell receptor (beta chain). These data originate in a study of neoadjuvant anti-PD-1 for oral cavity cancer. Germline V lookup: CDR1 LNHNV, CDR2 YYDKDF (reference sequence). CDR3 size: 13 residues. Trimming stripped 0 bases from V and 2 bases from J, with 4 bases between. Measured with immunoSEQ multiplex PCR; TCRdb has only the in-frame clones, and not every one. Seen here are approximately 67,000 clones, around 83% observed once, and the top ten hold around 3.2%. The material sequenced was PBMCs, taken before nivolumab (anti-PD-1) treatment. The sequence derives from a person aged 35 to 85 with oral cavity squamous cell carcinoma. The chain has TRBV15 and TRBJ1-2; no reliable D call. Here the CDR3 reads CATSRDWNYGYTF. The CDR3 coding sequence is TGTGCCACCAGCAGAGATTGGAACTATGGCTACACCTTC.